The sequence of this T cell receptor beta chain was determined in a study of T cells in Graves' hyperthyroidism and ophthalmopathy. CDR1 and CDR2 from the germline V gene are MNHNS and SASEGT. This CDR3 contains 15 residues. Germline trimming cut 10 bases from V and 3 bases from J; bases unmatched to any gene: 13. Diagnoses were established using clinical symptoms, serum thyroxine and TRAb, thyroid ultrasound and orbital computed tomography. Blood dates from first hyperthyroidism diagnosis, before any ophthalmopathy symptoms. Source material for PBMCs was more than 9.5 ml fresh peripheral blood. Study-wide points: Most thyroid clonotypes expanded above 0.001 were also detected in blood.

Worth noting for this clonotype: Its antigen is undetermined.

The source material, RNA transcripts, was used to amplify TCR beta CDR3 regions. Carried out on the TCR CDR3, a first-round RT-PCR used the HTBI primer set. TCRdb re-called the multiplex PCR reads through MiXCR, storing one row per CDR3 protein. This table has 250,000 to 300,000 distinct CDR3 sequences, about 14% appearing once. This TCR derives from a woman between 35 and 50 years old with Graves' hyperthyroidism that later progressed to Graves' ophthalmopathy. The sequencing input was blood. V and J are TRBV6-1 and TRBJ2-7; 9 bases align to TRBD2. The CDR3 bases are TGTGCCACCAAGAAACTTAGCGGGAGCGTCTACGAGCAGTACTTC. Translation gives CATKKLSGSVYEQYF.